This TCR beta chain derives from a study of OX40 agonist ivuxolimab in advanced cancers. This table comes from immunoSEQ multiplex PCR, and its TCRdb copy is limited to in-frame clones, with some not included. The sample lists 100,000 to 150,000 clones, approximately 90% seen once, with roughly 1.1% in the top ten. Germline lookup yields CDR1 SNHLY and CDR2 FYNNEI. The V gene lost 4 bases and the J gene lost 4 bases, with 8 bases spanning the gap. This CDR3 contains 14 residues. About this clone itself: Its matching antigen is unknown.

General study points: At doses 0.1 to 3.0 mg/kg, CD4+ and CD8+ clones expanded.

The sequence was obtained from an adult with an advanced solid tumor such as melanoma, head and neck, liver or kidney cancer. The chain recombines TRBV2 with TRBJ2-6; no clear D. The sequenced sample was CD4+ or CD8+ T cells sorted from blood, obtained in a trial of the OX40 agonist ivuxolimab. The CDR3 DNA is TGTGCCAGCAGTGCAAATGGAGGGGCCAACGTCCTGACTTTC. Protein product: CASSANGGANVLTF.